These 32 T cell receptor beta chains originate from one sample sequenced in a study of cytomegalovirus exposure and HLA in healthy donors. PCR employed 60 Vbeta and 13 Jbeta primers. The data were produced by immunoSEQ multiplex PCR, yet TCRdb's version contains in-frame clones alone and is incomplete. The table lists over 120,000 clones, around three quarters of them singletons. The sample comprised PBMCs. All receptors derive from a woman aged 18-29 years in good health and CMV-seropositive.

The chain combines TRBV27 with TRBJ1-2; 8 positions agree with TRBD1. The germline gives CDR1 MNHEY, CDR2 SMNVEV (reference sequence). V gave up 5 bases and J gave up 4 bases; unmatched junction bases: 3. This CDR3 contains 13 residues. DNA for the CDR3: TGTGCCAGCAGTCCTACAGGGGGCTATGGCTACACCTTC. As protein: CASSPTGGYGYTF.

V gene TRBV10-3 combines with J gene TRBJ2-1; TRBD2 might be the D (7 bases). V lost 4 bases and J lost 2, with 9 bases in between. The CDR3 is made up of 14 amino acids. Germline CDR1 ENHRY, CDR2 SYGVKD. The CDR3 protein is CAISGGGPYNEQFF. The CDR3 DNA sequence: TGTGCCATCAGTGGGGGGGGCCCCTACAATGAGCAGTTCTTC.

The V and J genes are TRBV10-3 and TRBJ1-5; D possibly corresponds to TRBD1 (5 bases). V lost 10 bases to trimming and J lost 1 base, with 11 bases between them. This CDR3 is 13 amino acids long. Germline CDR1 is ENHRY and CDR2 is SYGVKD. The CDR3 sequence is CATMGGSNQPQHF. The CDR3 DNA reads as TGTGCCACCATGGGGGGGAGCAATCAGCCCCAGCATTTT.

The chain is built from TRBV5-6 and TRBJ2-7; 9 bases match TRBD2. CDR3 length: 15 residues. Germline CDR1 and CDR2: SGHDT and YYEEEE. Trimming cost V 3 bases and J 0 bases; bases outside gene matches: 4. Here the CDR3 reads CASSSRGGASYEQYF. CDR3 coding DNA: TGTGCCAGCAGCTCCCGCGGGGGGGCCTCCTACGAGCAGTACTTC.

V is TRBV6-1 and J is TRBJ2-7; the D gene is possibly TRBD1 (6 bases). CDR3 length: 11 amino acids. Between the trimmed V and J ends, which lost 11 bases and 6 bases, there was a span of 14 bases. Germline V gene data show CDR1 as MNHNS and CDR2 as SASEGT. CDR3 region: CAASGAGEQYF. CDR3 DNA sequence: TGTGCCGCCTCAGGGGCGGGCGAGCAGTACTTC.

This chain joins TRBV11-2 and TRBJ2-5; weak D call: TRBD2 (5 bases). The CDR3 spans 13 residues. V gave up 6 bases and J gave up 2 bases, with 10 bases separating them. From germline, CDR1 is SGHAT and CDR2 FQNNGV. The CDR3 DNA reads TGTGCCAGCAGGGCTAGCAGTCAAGAGACCCAGTACTTC. This encodes CASRASSQETQYF. Filled out from reference TRBV11-2 and TRBJ2-5, the complete variable domain reads EAGVAQSPRYKIIEKRQSVAFWCNPISGHATLYWYQQILGQGPKLLIQFQNNGVVDDSQLPKDRFSAERLKGVDSTLKIQPAKLEDSAVYLCASRASSQETQYFGPGTRLLVL.

The rearrangement joins TRBV10-3 to TRBJ2-1; D remains unclear. This CDR3 contains 13 residues. CDR1 ENHRY and CDR2 SYGVKD come from the germline V gene. V dropped 8 bases and J dropped 1 base, with 9 bases sitting between them. The CDR3 loop is CAIGRPSYNEQFF. As DNA, the CDR3 is TGTGCCATCGGGCGCCCTTCCTACAATGAGCAGTTCTTC.

This chain links TRBV5-6 with TRBJ1-6, with 7 bases identical to TRBD1. V was clipped by 0 bases and J by 10 bases; unmatched bases: 4. This CDR3 has 14 residues. Per germline, CDR1 SGHDT and CDR2 YYEEEE. CDR3 in amino acids: CASSLAQGDSPLHF. The CDR3 region has the DNA TGTGCCAGCAGCTTGGCTCAGGGGGACTCACCCCTCCACTTT. The full variable domain, in which reference TRBV5-6 and TRBJ1-6 provide the parts outside the CDR3, is DAGVTQSPTHLIKTRGQQVTLRCSPKSGHDTVSWYQQALGQGPQFIFQYYEEEERQRGNFPDRFSGHQFPNYSSELNVNALLLGDSALYLCASSLAQGDSPLHFGNGTRLTVT.

The genes are TRBV19 and TRBJ1-2, with TRBD1 matching over 9 bases. This CDR3 is built from 18 residues. The J segment lost 2 bases and the V segment lost 3 bases, leaving 13 bases of the junction unmatched. Germline CDR1 and CDR2: LNHDA and SQIVND (reference sequence). The CDR3, as DNA: TGTGCCAGTAGTATCCAGGCCGTGGACAGGGGAACAAACTATGGCTACACCTTC. Translating gives CASSIQAVDRGTNYGYTF.

V usage is TRBV6-1 and J usage is TRBJ1-2; 8 bases line up with TRBD1. Unmatched junction bases numbered 10, after V lost 3 bases and J lost 4 bases. From germline, CDR1 is MNHNS and CDR2 SASEGT. This CDR3 has 16 amino acids. CDR3 sequence (DNA): TGTGCCAGCAGTGAGAGGTTGGACAGGGAAAGCTATGGCTACACCTTC. Its translation: CASSERLDRESYGYTF.

The CDR3 nucleotides read TGTGCCAGCAGCTTGCCGGGGATGGCGGCCAAAAACATTCAGTACTTC. It yields the protein CASSLPGMAAKNIQYF. The genes are TRBV5-4 and TRBJ2-4; tentatively, D is TRBD2 (5 bases). This CDR3 contains 16 residues. Germline values: CDR1 SGHNT, CDR2 YYREEE (reference sequence). Deletions cut 1 base from V and 1 base from J, with 12 bases between.

V is TRBV28 and J is TRBJ2-7, with TRBD2 as a possible D gene (5 bases). The CDR3 consists of 11 residues. The germline V and J ends were trimmed by 7 bases and 9 bases, with 13 bases remaining between them. CDR1 MDHEN and CDR2 SYDVKM come from the germline V gene. The CDR3 reads CASKDGVRQYF. DNA of the CDR3: TGTGCCAGCAAGGACGGGGTGCGGCAGTACTTC. Complete variable domain (other parts from reference TRBV28 and TRBJ2-7): DVKVTQSSRYLVKRTGEKVFLECVQDMDHENMFWYRQDPGLGLRLIYFSYDVKMKEKGDIPEGYSVSREKKERFSLILESASTNQTSMYLCASKDGVRQYFGPGTRLTVT.

The chain employs TRBV18 and TRBJ1-5; TRBD1 might be the D (5 bases). Germline assignment: CDR1 KGHSH and CDR2 LQKENI. The CDR3 sequence is 14 residues long. V lost 2 bases to trimming and J lost 7 bases, with 12 bases between them. This CDR3 reads CASSPSRVGQPQHF. The DNA of the CDR3 is TGTGCCAGCTCACCAAGCAGGGTGGGCCAGCCCCAGCATTTT.

A word on this clone: The junction departs from germline at one end; a sequencing error may be responsible. The genes are TRBV7-9 and TRBJ2-7, with 9 nucleotides matching TRBD1. Germline V gene data show CDR1 as SEHNR and CDR2 as FQNEAQ (reference sequence). The CDR3 has 14 residues. CDR3 DNA: TGTTCCAGCAGCTTAGAGGGACAGGGAGACGAGCAGTACTTC. It translates to CSSSLEGQGDEQYF.

The V and J genes are TRBV7-9 and TRBJ2-5; TRBD2 aligns across 12 bases. Losses at the gene ends were 3 bases for V and 1 base for J; bases not matched to a gene: 6. The length of the CDR3 is 17 residues. Looked up from germline, CDR1 is SEHNR and CDR2 is FQNEAQ (reference sequence). The CDR3: CASSFRGLAGPQETQYF. The CDR3 DNA reads as TGTGCCAGCAGCTTTAGGGGACTAGCGGGTCCCCAAGAGACCCAGTACTTC.

The CDR3 protein is CASSESSGGFPDTQYF. In DNA form, the CDR3 reads TGTGCCAGCAGTGAATCAAGCGGGGGCTTCCCGGATACGCAGTATTTT. This chain connects TRBV25-1 to TRBJ2-3; 8 bases agree with TRBD2. Per germline, CDR1 MGHDK and CDR2 SYGVNS. The length of the CDR3 is 16 residues. V shed 1 base, J shed 6 bases, and the junction held 9 bases outside the gene matches.

The chain carries TRBV5-8 and TRBJ1-2; TRBD1 aligns across 7 bases. This CDR3 is 16 amino acids long. V gave up 6 bases and J gave up 8 bases; unmatched junction bases: 19. Germline V CDR1 and CDR2: SGHTS, YDEGEE. The chain's CDR3 is CASTPTRSTGQGGYTF. The CDR3 DNA reads as TGTGCCAGCACTCCAACTCGATCGACAGGGCAAGGCGGCTACACCTTC.

V gene TRBV27 combines with J gene TRBJ1-6; maybe TRBD1 (6 bases). The germline V and J ends were trimmed by 2 bases and 14 bases, with 16 bases remaining between them. The length of the CDR3 is 14 residues. Germline V CDR1 and CDR2: MNHEY, SMNVEV (reference sequence). For the CDR3, the DNA is TGTGCCAGCAGTTTAAGGGGGGGCGCATTGGCCCTCCACTTT. Its translation: CASSLRGGALALHF.

The chain is built from TRBV10-1 and TRBJ2-1, with 9 bases identical to TRBD2. Germline V gene lookup returns CDR1 WNHNN and CDR2 SYGVQD (reference sequence). The trim removed 0 bases at V and 3 bases at J, leaving 0 bases unmatched. The CDR3 extends over 15 amino acids. CDR3 amino acids: CASSESTSGYNEQFF. CDR3 bases: TGCGCCAGCAGTGAGTCGACTAGCGGCTACAATGAGCAGTTCTTC.

The chain has TRBV7-9 and TRBJ1-6; D may be TRBD1 (6 bases). This CDR3 is built from 16 residues. Per germline, CDR1 SEHNR and CDR2 FQNEAQ (reference sequence). V was trimmed by 6 bases and J by 5 bases, leaving 17 bases between them. CDR3 region: CASSFAARGNNSPLHF. CDR3 DNA sequence: TGTGCCAGCAGTTTCGCCGCCAGGGGAAATAATTCACCCCTCCACTTT.

The table lists this clone with a few counts. The chain has TRBV5-4 and TRBJ2-1; possibly TRBD1 for D (6 bases). Trimming cost V 0 bases and J 1 base, with 8 bases left between them. This CDR3 comprises 15 residues. Germline CDR1 is SGHNT and CDR2 is YYREEE (reference sequence). In nucleotides, the CDR3 is TGTGCCAGCAGCTTGGGACAGGAGTCCTACAATGAGCAGTTCTTC. It translates to CASSLGQESYNEQFF.

CDR3 in amino acids: CASANPGTGLYGYTF. The CDR3 DNA reads as TGTGCCAGCGCTAATCCCGGGACAGGTCTCTATGGCTACACCTTC. The rearrangement uses TRBV28 and TRBJ1-2; 8 bases are a match to TRBD1. V shed 8 bases, J shed 4 bases, and the junction held 12 bases outside the gene matches. Germline loops: CDR1 MDHEN, CDR2 SYDVKM. The CDR3 has 15 amino acids.

V is TRBV5-4 and J is TRBJ1-2, with 11 nucleotides matching TRBD1. With 4 bases clipped from V and 2 bases from J, the junction kept 4 bases outside the gene matches. The CDR3 loop spans 15 amino acids. Per the germline V gene, CDR1 is SGHNT and CDR2 is YYREEE (reference sequence). CDR3 sequence (DNA): TGTGCCAGCAGCCCTGGGGACAGGGGGAACTATGGCTACACCTTC. It yields the protein CASSPGDRGNYGYTF.

The rearrangement joins TRBV6-5 to TRBJ1-2, with TRBD1 as a possible D gene (5 bases). The V end was cut by 7 bases, the J end by 5 bases, with 11 bases between. Germline CDR1 reads MNHEY; CDR2 reads SVGAGI. This CDR3 spans 12 amino acids. DNA for the CDR3: TGTGCCAGCAAAGGGGCAGCATATGGCTACACCTTC. Translating gives CASKGAAYGYTF.

CDR3 sequence: CASSFHRGTNEKLFF. CDR3 DNA sequence: TGTGCCAGCAGCTTCCACAGGGGAACGAATGAAAAACTGTTTTTT. The rearrangement joins TRBV11-2 to TRBJ1-4; 7 bases map to TRBD1. Germline CDR1 is SGHAT and CDR2 is FQNNGV. The CDR3 is made up of 15 amino acids. V lost 3 bases to trimming and J lost 5 bases; unmatched junction nucleotides: 6. Supplemented by reference TRBV11-2 and TRBJ1-4, the full variable domain reads EAGVAQSPRYKIIEKRQSVAFWCNPISGHATLYWYQQILGQGPKLLIQFQNNGVVDDSQLPKDRFSAERLKGVDSTLKIQPAKLEDSAVYLCASSFHRGTNEKLFFGSGTQLSVL.

This clone has only a few counts. Other DNA sequences in this specimen translate into the identical CDR3. The chain carries TRBV20-1 and TRBJ2-7; no definite D call. The CDR3 totals 11 residues. Germline V gene data show CDR1 as DFQATT and CDR2 as SNEGSKA (reference sequence). Between the trimmed V and J ends, which lost 3 bases and 2 bases, there was a span of 5 bases. Here the CDR3 reads CSASDTYEQYF. The CDR3 bases are TGCAGTGCTAGCGACACCTACGAGCAGTACTTC.

This clone was observed a few times. The chain joins TRBV9 to TRBJ1-1; 7 bases map to TRBD1. Germline assignment: CDR1 SGDLS and CDR2 YYNGEE. This CDR3 has 14 amino acids. Trimming cost V 3 bases and J 4 bases; bases outside gene matches: 6. CDR3 sequence (DNA): TGTGCCAGCAGCGCCCAGGACAGGCCCACTGAAGCTTTCTTT. Its translation: CASSAQDRPTEAFF. Complete variable domain (other parts from reference TRBV9 and TRBJ1-1): DSGVTQTPKHLITATGQRVTLRCSPRSGDLSVYWYQQSLDQGLQFLIQYYNGEERAKGNILERFSAQQFPDLHSELNLSSLELGDSALYFCASSAQDRPTEAFFGQGTRLTVV.

The rearrangement uses TRBV5-1 and TRBJ1-1, with 8 bases matching TRBD1. The V gene end was trimmed by 1 base and the J gene end by 5 bases; junction bases not matched to a gene: 16. The CDR3 extends over 18 amino acids. Germline CDR1 is SGHRS and CDR2 is YFSETQ. The CDR3 coding sequence is TGCGCCAGCAGCTTGAAGATGGGTGGGGGACAGGCCTGGACTGAAGCTTTCTTT. Protein sequence: CASSLKMGGGQAWTEAFF.

The chain couples TRBV28 to TRBJ2-1; 12 bases fit TRBD2. CDR1 is MDHEN, CDR2 SYDVKM, per germline. V dropped 5 bases and J dropped 8; count of bases not matched to a gene: 10. This CDR3 comprises 16 residues. The CDR3 DNA reads TGTGCCAGCAGTCCTCTACTAGCGGGGGGCCGCCATGAGCAGTTCTTC. This sequence encodes CASSPLLAGGRHEQFF.

Only one count was recorded for this clone. The rearrangement links TRBV9 to TRBJ2-1; TRBD1 matches at 7 bases. The trim removed 4 bases at V and 10 bases at J, leaving 11 bases unmatched. Per germline, CDR1 SGDLS and CDR2 YYNGEE. The CDR3 contains 14 residues. CDR3 residues: CASSPRTGVQEQFF. In nucleotides, the CDR3 is TGTGCCAGCAGCCCTCGGACAGGCGTACAGGAGCAGTTCTTC.

This clone appeared a single time. This chain connects TRBV5-1 to TRBJ2-7; the match to TRBD2 covers 9 bases. The ends lost 0 bases at V and 3 bases at J; junction bases unmatched: 10. This CDR3 is built from 17 residues. CDR1 SGHRS and CDR2 YFSETQ come from the germline V gene. In DNA, the CDR3 is TGCGCCAGCAGCTTGGCGAGTAGCGGGGGCTCATTCTACGAGCAGTACTTC. It encodes CASSLASSGGSFYEQYF.

This clone was seen only a few times. V is TRBV5-1 and J is TRBJ1-2, with TRBD1 identical over 8 bases. With V trimmed by 0 bases and J by 9 bases, 7 bases remained unmatched. The CDR3 runs to 14 residues. Germline lookup yields CDR1 SGHRS and CDR2 YFSETQ. Here the CDR3 DNA reads TGCGCCAGCAGCTTGGCGGACAGGGCCCTGAGCTACACCTTC. It translates to CASSLADRALSYTF.